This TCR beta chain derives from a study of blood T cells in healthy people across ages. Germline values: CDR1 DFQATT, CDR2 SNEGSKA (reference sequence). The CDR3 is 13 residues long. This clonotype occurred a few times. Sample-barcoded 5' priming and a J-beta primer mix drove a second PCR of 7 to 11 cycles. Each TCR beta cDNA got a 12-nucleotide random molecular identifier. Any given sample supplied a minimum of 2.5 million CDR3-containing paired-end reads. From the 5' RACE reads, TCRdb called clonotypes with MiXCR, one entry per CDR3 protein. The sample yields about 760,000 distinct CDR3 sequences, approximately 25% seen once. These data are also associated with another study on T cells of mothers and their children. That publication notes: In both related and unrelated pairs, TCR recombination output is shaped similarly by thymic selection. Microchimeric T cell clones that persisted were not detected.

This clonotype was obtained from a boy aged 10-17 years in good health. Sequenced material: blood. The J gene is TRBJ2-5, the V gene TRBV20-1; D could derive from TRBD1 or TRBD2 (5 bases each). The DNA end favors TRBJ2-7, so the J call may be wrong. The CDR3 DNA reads TGCAGTGCTAGGGGGGAAGATGGGGACGAGCAGTACTTC. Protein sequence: CSARGEDGDEQYF.